This is a list of T cell receptor beta chains from one sample in a study of T cell changes during pregnancy in multiple sclerosis. TCRdb's table, derived via immunoSEQ multiplex PCR, lists solely in-frame clones and lacks some. In the table there are nearly 25,000 clones, more than 75% of which are singletons. Sample: CD4+ T cells from peripheral blood mononuclear cells, taken in the first trimester of pregnancy. The receptor source for this set is a female donor in good health, enrolled as a control in a pregnancy study. The CDR3 runs from the conserved cysteine through the conserved F or W. A D gene is named only where the DNA matches it firmly.

>TRBJ2-2|NA|TRBV7-8
CASSFDTGELFF
>TRBJ2-5|TRBD2|TRBV29-1
CSVAGGPETQYF
>TRBJ1-2|NA|TRBV5-5
CASSLRASGLLGGYTF
>TRBJ2-7|TRBD1|TRBV5-4
CASTTGGTYEQYF
>TRBJ2-1|TRBD1|TRBV15
CATSTTGENYNEQFF
>TRBJ2-1|TRBD2|TRBV11-3
CASSSSGTSGRNEQFF
>TRBJ2-1|TRBD1|TRBV28
CATKVGTDYNEQFF
>TRBJ2-7|TRBD2|TRBV28
CASSLYGTSRGEQYF
>TRBJ1-1|TRBD1|TRBV6-1
CASRRQGNTEAFF
>TRBJ2-7|NA|TRBV5-1
CASSFQGGYEQYF
>TRBJ1-1|NA|TRBV5-4
CASKQGGLGASNTEAFF
>TRBJ2-7|TRBD1|TRBV5-1
CASSLDRGVEQYF
>TRBJ2-1|NA|TRBV30
CAWSPSNEQFF
>TRBJ2-3|NA|TRBV18
CASSPQSGSTDTQYF
>TRBJ2-5|NA|TRBV15
CATSPHRAIREQYF
>TRBJ2-7|TRBD1|TRBV30
CAWSLGQGASYEQYF
>TRBJ2-5|NA|TRBV28
CASSILRFHETQYF
>TRBJ1-2|NA|TRBV19
CASSTILQGRGYTF